A single sample is the source of the 27 T cell receptor beta chains below, sequenced in a study of radiotherapy plus CTLA-4 blockade in lung cancer. Sequencing was performed with immunoSEQ multiplex PCR; in TCRdb, only in-frame clones are kept and a portion is missing. The sample shows approximately 30,000 clones, approximately 75% of them seen only once. Sequencing used peripheral blood, obtained from a patient treated with radiotherapy plus ipilimumab. The receptors were sampled from a human donor with non-small cell lung cancer that progressed on radiotherapy plus ipilimumab.

The gene calls are TRBV7-2 and TRBJ2-7; 8 positions agree with TRBD2. CDR3 length: 14 residues. Unmatched junction bases numbered 6, after V lost 5 bases and J lost 3 bases. From germline, CDR1 is SGHTA and CDR2 FQGNSA. The CDR3 bases are TGTGCCAGCAGCGAGCGACTAGCGCGCTACGAGCAGTACTTC. It translates to CASSERLARYEQYF.

This clone appeared a single time. The chain links TRBV4-1 to TRBJ1-6; D remains unclear. Germline CDR1 reads MGHRA; CDR2 reads YSYEKL. The CDR3 runs to 13 residues. V lost 0 bases to trimming and J lost 14 bases, with 11 bases between them. The CDR3, as DNA: TGCGCCAGCAGCCAAGATAGGACGAGGGCCCTCCACTTT. Its protein product is CASSQDRTRALHF.

The chain links TRBV5-1 to TRBJ2-3; 9 nucleotides align to TRBD2. V lost 2 bases, J lost 6 bases, and 7 bases stayed unmatched. CDR3 length: 15 residues. From germline, CDR1 is SGHRS and CDR2 YFSETQ. The CDR3: CASSFNSGGLDTQYF. CDR3 bases: TGCGCCAGCAGCTTCAATAGCGGGGGTTTGGATACGCAGTATTTT.

This clone was seen once. V is TRBV10-3 and J is TRBJ1-1; D gene ambiguous. Between the trimmed V and J ends, which lost 6 bases and 2 bases, there was a span of 7 bases. The germline V gene has CDR1 ENHRY and CDR2 SYGVKD. There are 12 residues in the CDR3. This CDR3 is CAIRVSNTEAFF. The CDR3 coding sequence is TGTGCCATCAGGGTGAGCAACACTGAAGCTTTCTTT.

The rearrangement joins TRBV5-1 to TRBJ2-1; maybe TRBD2 (6 bases). The V end lost 1 base, the J end lost 2 bases, and 10 bases lay between the germline ends. Germline V gene data show CDR1 as SGHRS and CDR2 as YFSETQ. CDR3 length: 15 amino acids. CDR3 region: CASSLLAETYNEQFF. CDR3 sequence (DNA): TGCGCCAGCAGCTTGTTAGCGGAGACCTACAATGAGCAGTTCTTC. Full variable domain (outside the CDR3, taken from reference TRBV5-1 and TRBJ2-1): KAGVTQTPRYLIKTRGQQVTLSCSPISGHRSVSWYQQTPGQGLQFLFEYFSETQRNKGNFPGRFSGRQFSNSRSEMNVSTLELGDSALYLCASSLLAETYNEQFFGPGTRLTVL.

The V and J genes are TRBV4-2 and TRBJ1-2; tentative D call: TRBD1 (5 bases). The V and J ends lost 0 bases and 8 bases respectively, with 13 bases between them. Germline CDR1 LGHNA, CDR2 YNFKEQ. The CDR3 sequence is 14 residues long. CDR3 coding DNA: TGTGCCAGCAGCCAAGACGCAGGGTCCCAGGGCTACACCTTC. Translating gives CASSQDAGSQGYTF.

A few counts support this clone. The same CDR3 is also encoded by other DNA sequences in this sample. This chain uses TRBV5-4 with TRBJ2-5; TRBD2 matches 9 bases. Trimming at V came to 2 bases and at J to 2 bases, leaving 4 bases not matched to a gene. The V gene's germline CDR1 is SGHNT and CDR2 YYREEE (reference sequence). The CDR3 covers 15 residues. For the CDR3, the DNA is TGTGCCAGCAGCTTAGCGACTAGCGGTCAAGAGACCCAGTACTTC. Encoded protein: CASSLATSGQETQYF.

In regard to this clone: The identical CDR3 is also encoded by other nucleotide sequences in the sample. The chain couples TRBV29-1 to TRBJ1-2; a weak D match, TRBD1 (5 bases). Trimming shortened V by 7 bases and J by 2 bases, and 11 bases separated the two germline ends. This CDR3 is built from 12 residues. The germline V gene encodes CDR1 SQVTM and CDR2 ANQGSEA. The CDR3 sequence: CSGEDINYGYTF. In nucleotides, the CDR3 is TGCAGCGGGGAGGACATAAACTATGGCTACACCTTC.

V usage is TRBV5-1 and J usage is TRBJ2-1; TRBD2 aligns across 9 bases. This CDR3 has 19 amino acids. V lost 0 bases and J lost 6; bases outside the gene matches: 16. Germline assignment: CDR1 SGHRS and CDR2 YFSETQ. DNA of the CDR3: TGCGCCAGCAGCTTGGCCAGCGTAGCTAGCGGGATGGGGAGCAATGAGCAGTTCTTC. Protein sequence: CASSLASVASGMGSNEQFF. Looking up the rest from reference TRBV5-1 and TRBJ2-1 gives the full variable domain: KAGVTQTPRYLIKTRGQQVTLSCSPISGHRSVSWYQQTPGQGLQFLFEYFSETQRNKGNFPGRFSGRQFSNSRSEMNVSTLELGDSALYLCASSLASVASGMGSNEQFFGPGTRLTVL.

This chain joins TRBV19 and TRBJ2-6; no definite D call. Germline loops: CDR1 LNHDA, CDR2 SQIVND (reference sequence). Trimming pared 4 bases from V and 3 bases from J, leaving 10 bases between. The CDR3 sequence is 15 residues long. The CDR3 here is CASSKPLLGANVLTF. The DNA for the CDR3 is TGTGCCAGTAGTAAGCCTTTGCTTGGGGCCAACGTCCTGACTTTC. The full variable domain, completed using reference TRBV19 and TRBJ2-6, is DGGITQSPKYLFRKEGQNVTLSCEQNLNHDAMYWYRQDPGQGLRLIYYSQIVNDFQKGDIAEGYSVSREKKESFPLTVTSAQKNPTAFYLCASSKPLLGANVLTFGAGSRLTVL.

V gene TRBV5-1 combines with J gene TRBJ2-1, with a weak D call TRBD1 (6 bases). Germline CDR1 and CDR2: SGHRS and YFSETQ. The V end lost 4 bases, the J end lost 2 bases, and 10 bases lay between the germline ends. CDR3 length equals 14 residues. The CDR3 DNA sequence: TGCGCCAGCAGCGGGGGCACGGCCTACAATGAGCAGTTCTTC. Its translation: CASSGGTAYNEQFF.

The chain is built from TRBV5-1 and TRBJ2-1; TRBD2 matches at 15 bases. Germline V CDR1 and CDR2: SGHRS, YFSETQ. Unmatched junction bases numbered 6, after V lost 2 bases and J lost 0 bases. The CDR3 is made up of 19 amino acids. The CDR3 nucleotides are TGCGCCAGCAGCTTCGGACTAGCGGGGGGGCTTAGCTCCTACAATGAGCAGTTCTTC. It is translated as CASSFGLAGGLSSYNEQFF.

For the CDR3, the DNA is TGTGCCAGCAGTTACTCCCCCCTAGGAGAGCAGTTCTTC. Translated, it gives CASSYSPLGEQFF. The rearrangement joins TRBV6-5 to TRBJ2-1; D is ambiguous. The germline gives CDR1 MNHEY, CDR2 SVGAGI. Trimming cost V 0 bases and J 10 bases, with 10 bases left between them. The CDR3 covers 13 residues.

The chain employs TRBV18 and TRBJ2-2; D call uncertain. V was shortened by 2 bases and J by 0 bases, with 10 bases between the two germline ends. Germline V gene sequence: CDR1 KGHSH, CDR2 LQKENI. This CDR3 has 16 residues. CDR3 amino acids: CASSPTRLANTGELFF. CDR3 bases: TGTGCCAGCTCACCAACGCGGCTGGCGAACACCGGGGAGCTGTTTTTT.

The chain is built from TRBV10-1 and TRBJ1-3, with D hard to call. Germline loops: CDR1 WNHNN, CDR2 SYGVQD (reference sequence). With 6 bases removed from V and 0 bases from J, the gap between germline ends came to 9 bases. CDR3 size: 14 residues. The CDR3 DNA sequence: TGCGCCAGCAGCAGAGGCCCCTCTGGAAACACCATATATTTT. It encodes CASSRGPSGNTIYF.

The chain joins TRBV2 to TRBJ2-5; 8 bases fit TRBD2. The germline gives CDR1 SNHLY, CDR2 FYNNEI. J gave up 4 bases and V 5 bases, and 3 bases lay outside the gene matches. CDR3 length: 13 residues. The CDR3 protein is CASSYLAGETQYF. The CDR3 region has the DNA TGTGCCAGCAGTTACCTAGCGGGAGAGACCCAGTACTTC.

The V gene is TRBV19, the J gene TRBJ1-5, with 7 nucleotides matching TRBD1. The V and J ends lost 4 bases and 4 bases, in that order; junction bases with no gene match: 4. Per germline, CDR1 LNHDA and CDR2 SQIVND (reference sequence). This CDR3 region has 14 residues. CDR3 nucleotide sequence: TGTGCCAGTAGTAACGACAGGGCAAATCAGCCCCAGCATTTT. Amino acids: CASSNDRANQPQHF.

The rearrangement uses TRBV4-1 and TRBJ1-6, with D tentatively TRBD1 (6 bases). The CDR3 is 16 amino acids. Germline V gene lookup returns CDR1 MGHRA and CDR2 YSYEKL. Trimming shortened V by 0 bases and J by 7 bases, and 13 bases separated the two germline ends. CDR3 bases: TGCGCCAGCAGCCAAGATTTTCGGCAGGGGAATTCACCCCTCCACTTT. Translation gives CASSQDFRQGNSPLHF.

The rearrangement links TRBV6-6 to TRBJ2-5; D perhaps matches TRBD1 (5 bases). The last part of the DNA fits TRBJ2-7 better; the J call may be wrong. Germline V gene data show CDR1 as MNHNY and CDR2 as SVGAGI (reference sequence). This CDR3 region has 15 residues. In DNA form, the CDR3 reads TGTGCCAGCAGTTACCGGGTTGACAGCTCCTACGAGCAGTACTTC. This encodes CASSYRVDSSYEQYF.

The J gene is TRBJ1-4, the V gene TRBV6-1; perhaps TRBD1 as D (5 bases). Germline loops: CDR1 MNHNS, CDR2 SASEGT. The CDR3 loop spans 13 amino acids. Trimming took 11 bases from V and 8 from J, leaving 18 bases between them. CDR3 DNA sequence: TGTGCCGGGAGGGGCGACAGTTTCGAAAAACTGTTTTTT. Translation gives CAGRGDSFEKLFF.

The chain carries TRBV5-1 and TRBJ1-1; D remains ambiguous. CDR3 length equals 14 residues. The V gene's germline CDR1 is SGHRS and CDR2 YFSETQ. V lost 0 bases and J 0 bases, leaving 6 bases between the germline ends. CDR3 region: CASSLGEVNTEAFF. Here the CDR3 DNA reads TGCGCCAGCAGCTTGGGGGAGGTGAACACTGAAGCTTTCTTT. The variable domain in full, completed from reference TRBV5-1 and TRBJ1-1, reads KAGVTQTPRYLIKTRGQQVTLSCSPISGHRSVSWYQQTPGQGLQFLFEYFSETQRNKGNFPGRFSGRQFSNSRSEMNVSTLELGDSALYLCASSLGEVNTEAFFGQGTRLTVV.

The chain has TRBV7-2 and TRBJ2-3; 9 nucleotides align to TRBD2. Looked up from germline, CDR1 is SGHTA and CDR2 is FQGNSA. CDR3 size: 11 residues. J was trimmed by 11 bases and V by 5 bases; bases with no gene match: 2. The CDR3, as DNA: TGTGCCAGCAGCGAACTAGCGGGGCAGTATTTT. Translating it yields CASSELAGQYF.

V gene TRBV7-3 combines with J gene TRBJ1-1, with D possibly matching TRBD1 (6 bases). Germline V gene data show CDR1 as SGHTA and CDR2 as FQGTGA. This CDR3 has 14 residues. Deletions cut 2 bases from V and 1 base from J, with 8 bases between. The CDR3: CASSLYRENTEAFF. For the CDR3, the DNA is TGTGCCAGCAGCTTATACAGGGAGAACACTGAAGCTTTCTTT. Full variable domain (remainder filled in from reference TRBV7-3 and TRBJ1-1): GAGVSQTPSNKVTEKGKYVELRCDPISGHTALYWYRQSLGQGPEFLIYFQGTGAADDSGLPNDRFFAVRPEGSVSTLKIQRTERGDSAVYLCASSLYRENTEAFFGQGTRLTVV.

The chain recombines TRBV18 with TRBJ1-3, with D maybe TRBD1 (6 bases). Trimming shortened V by 3 bases and J by 5 bases, and 14 bases separated the two germline ends. The CDR3 totals 15 residues. CDR1 and CDR2 (germline): KGHSH, LQKENI. The CDR3 nucleotides are TGTGCCAGCTCACCTCCAACAGGGACCAGAAACACCATATATTTT. It is translated as CASSPPTGTRNTIYF.

This clone has a handful of counts. The rearrangement links TRBV5-1 to TRBJ2-5; perhaps TRBD1 as D (5 bases). Germline loops: CDR1 SGHRS, CDR2 YFSETQ. The ends were cut back, 4 bases at V and 4 bases at J, with 14 bases in the middle. This CDR3 has 14 residues. Here the CDR3 reads CASSPDQGGETQYF. The CDR3 DNA follows: TGCGCCAGCAGCCCGGATCAGGGCGGAGAGACCCAGTACTTC.

In this sample, this clone turned up a few times. The chain links TRBV19 to TRBJ1-5, with 7 bases identical to TRBD1. CDR3 size: 15 residues. Germline V lookup: CDR1 LNHDA, CDR2 SQIVND (reference sequence). V was clipped by 4 bases and J by 6 bases; unmatched bases: 9. The CDR3 protein is CASSKGDREAQPQHF. CDR3 DNA sequence: TGTGCCAGTAGTAAGGGAGACAGGGAAGCTCAGCCCCAGCATTTT.

The sample holds one count of this clone. The chain has TRBV6-5 and TRBJ2-1, with D possibly being TRBD1 (6 bases). Germline CDR1 MNHEY, CDR2 SVGAGI. Trimming left V 3 bases short and J 7 bases short, with 19 bases between. CDR3 size: 16 residues. The CDR3 DNA sequence: TGTGCCAGCAGTTATGGTACAGGGACCCTCGGGAATGAGCAGTTCTTC. Its protein product is CASSYGTGTLGNEQFF.